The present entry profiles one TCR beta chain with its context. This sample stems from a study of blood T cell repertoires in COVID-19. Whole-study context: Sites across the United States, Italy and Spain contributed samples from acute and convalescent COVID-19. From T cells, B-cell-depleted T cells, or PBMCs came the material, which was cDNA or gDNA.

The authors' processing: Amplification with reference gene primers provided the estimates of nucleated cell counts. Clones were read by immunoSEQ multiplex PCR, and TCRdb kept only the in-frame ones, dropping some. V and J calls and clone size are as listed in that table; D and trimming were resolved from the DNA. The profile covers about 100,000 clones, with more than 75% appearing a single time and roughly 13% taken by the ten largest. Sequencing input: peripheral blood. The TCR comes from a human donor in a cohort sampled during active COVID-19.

This CDR3 reads CASSLSGSTNGELFF. The CDR3 nucleotides are TGTGCCAGTAGCCTCTCGGGGTCGACGAACGGGGAGCTGTTTTTT. V gene TRBV19 combines with J gene TRBJ2-2; possibly TRBD2 for D (5 bases). V shed 6 bases and J shed 7 bases, with 18 bases lying between them. The germline V gene encodes CDR1 LNHDA and CDR2 SQIVND (reference sequence). The CDR3 spans 15 residues.